Listed below are T cell receptor beta chains from one sample, sequenced in a study of shared clonotypes between healthy human individuals. The table came from immunoSEQ multiplex PCR; TCRdb's copy has only in-frame clones and leaves some out. The sample has millions of clones, 85% to 95% seen once. Sequences were obtained from naive CD4+ T cells sorted from blood. The origin of the receptors is a man younger than 35 in good health. Both conserved end residues are part of each CDR3. A D gene is named only where the DNA matches it firmly. Expanded clones get a size class; other rows say once, few or many, or leave the size out.

cdr3_aa: CASSSTDRSSGNTIYF
cdr3_nt: TGTGCCAGCAGTTCTACGGACAGGTCCTCTGGAAACACCATATATTTT
d_call: TRBD1
j_call: TRBJ1-3
clone_size: .
v_call: TRBV6-6

cdr3_aa: CASSPGQGSYNEQFF
cdr3_nt: TGTGCCAGCTCACCGGGACAGGGATCTTACAATGAGCAGTTCTTC
d_call: TRBD1
j_call: TRBJ2-1
clone_size: .
v_call: TRBV18

cdr3_aa: CASSRDTQETQYF
cdr3_nt: TGTGCCAGCAGTCGGGACACCCAAGAGACCCAGTACTTC
d_call: .
j_call: TRBJ2-5
clone_size: .
v_call: TRBV2

cdr3_aa: CASSDPGRAPGELFF
cdr3_nt: TGTGCCAGCAGTGATCCCGGGAGGGCCCCCGGGGAGCTGTTTTTT
d_call: TRBD2
j_call: TRBJ2-2
clone_size: .
v_call: TRBV2

cdr3_aa: CASSEIRTATYGYTF
cdr3_nt: TGTGCCAGCAGTGAGATTAGGACAGCAACCTATGGCTACACCTTC
d_call: .
j_call: TRBJ1-2
clone_size: .
v_call: TRBV2

cdr3_aa: CASIRTGGDYGYTF
cdr3_nt: TGTGCCAGCATTCGGACAGGGGGGGACTATGGCTACACCTTC
d_call: TRBD1
j_call: TRBJ1-2
clone_size: .
v_call: TRBV6-1

cdr3_aa: CASSYGKIELFF
cdr3_nt: TGTGCCAGCAGTTACGGCAAGATCGAGCTGTTTTTT
d_call: .
j_call: TRBJ2-2
clone_size: .
v_call: TRBV6-6

cdr3_aa: CASSLDWNTEAFF
cdr3_nt: TGTGCCAGCAGCTTGGATTGGAACACTGAAGCTTTCTTT
d_call: .
j_call: TRBJ1-1
clone_size: few
v_call: TRBV5-4

cdr3_aa: CASSTTGTGASSGANVLTF
cdr3_nt: TGTGCCAGTAGTACTACCGGGACAGGGGCAAGCTCTGGGGCCAACGTCCTGACTTTC
d_call: TRBD1
j_call: TRBJ2-6
clone_size: .
v_call: TRBV19

cdr3_aa: CASSLETQRANYGYTF
cdr3_nt: TGCGCCAGCAGCTTGGAGACGCAACGAGCTAACTATGGCTACACCTTC
d_call: .
j_call: TRBJ1-2
clone_size: .
v_call: TRBV5-1

cdr3_aa: CASSLSGGGNTIYF
cdr3_nt: TGTGCCAGCAGTTTGTCCGGGGGAGGAAACACCATATATTTT
d_call: .
j_call: TRBJ1-3
clone_size: .
v_call: TRBV27